This is a list of T cell receptor beta chains from one sample in a study of cytomegalovirus exposure and HLA in healthy donors. Assay used: immunoSEQ multiplex PCR; TCRdb lists only in-frame clones, some missing. The table includes 100,000 to 150,000 clones, over 65% detected once. Sequenced: PBMCs. The source of these receptors is a young man in good health and CMV-seropositive. Both conserved end residues are trimmed from each CDR3. Each record gives: J gene, V gene, CDR3 protein.

>TRBJ2-1|TRBV2
ASTWRVYNEQF
>TRBJ2-3|TRBV13
ASSLPSGSTDTQY
>TRBJ1-1|TRBV19
ASSPNKGQGFTEAF
>TRBJ2-5|TRBV7-2
ASSWKAIAETQY
>TRBJ1-3|TRBV28
ASSPSTSTSGNTIY
>TRBJ1-2|TRBV4-3
ASSQDIGQGNYGYT
>TRBJ2-3|TRBV30
AWNVAGQDTQY
>TRBJ1-2|TRBV28
ASSIPLQGGYT
>TRBJ2-7|TRBV9
ASSGRGRDYEQY
>TRBJ1-5|TRBV28
ASRQGYNQPQH
>TRBJ1-5|TRBV5-1
ASSLGQGGNQPQH
>TRBJ2-7|TRBV7-2
ASSQTSGRAYEQY
>TRBJ1-4|TRBV6-5
ASSRQGAEKLF
>TRBJ2-2|TRBV7-6
ASSLGQSNTGELF
>TRBJ1-2|TRBV6-1
ASSEAETGAYGYT
>TRBJ2-7|TRBV11-3
ASSLTSGSSYEQY
>TRBJ1-1|TRBV30
AWREGRLAF
>TRBJ2-7|TRBV28
ASSLLAGAYEQY
>TRBJ1-1|TRBV5-4
ASSLAGTARSEAF
>TRBJ2-1|TRBV5-8
ASSPRLAGSKEQF
>TRBJ2-2|TRBV4-3
ASSLRPPQTVTRELF
>TRBJ2-7|TRBV11-2
ASSLDFPSGSDEQY
>TRBJ2-7|TRBV28
ASSLNGGPSYEQY
>TRBJ2-6|TRBV4-3
ASSQDGPGANGANVLT
>TRBJ1-1|TRBV7-9
ASSPRTGGNTEAF
>TRBJ2-3|TRBV28
ASKGWGDTDTQY
>TRBJ2-3|TRBV18
ASSPRDIPSTDTQY
>TRBJ2-3|TRBV18
ASSPAQNTDTQY
>TRBJ2-1|TRBV10-2
ASRDDRGRYNEQF
>TRBJ1-2|TRBV2
ASRSADQGALGGYT
>TRBJ2-1|TRBV4-1
ASSQLPSGQYNEQF
>TRBJ2-7|TRBV5-1
ASSFGTGGTYEQY
>TRBJ1-2|TRBV5-6
ASSPVWQGHGYT
>TRBJ2-3|TRBV29-1
SVAPTQFYTDTQY
>TRBJ2-1|TRBV2
AIPSVRGNEQF
>TRBJ2-5|TRBV19
ASSILAGVRETQY
>TRBJ2-7|TRBV5-8
ASSLYLVSGRASKSHEQY
>TRBJ1-4|TRBV6-1
ASSEVGTRGATNEKLF
>TRBJ2-3|TRBV5-8
ASSPGVATSTDTQY
>TRBJ1-2|TRBV28
ASRPSGTGTYGYT
>TRBJ2-7|TRBV5-1
ASSLAIRSGEQY
>TRBJ2-5|TRBV10-3
AISESEREETQY
>TRBJ1-2|TRBV27
ASSFAGYGYT
>TRBJ2-3|TRBV9
ASSVAGLVTDTQY
>TRBJ1-1|TRBV5-1
ASSLDPGRGGGTEAF
>TRBJ2-3|TRBV27
ASSKTRGTDTQY
>TRBJ1-4|TRBV4-2
ASSQEGQGVNEKLF
>TRBJ1-3|TRBV6-5
ASSYRQGRDTIY